These 9 T cell receptor beta chains share one sample of origin, sequenced in a study of cytomegalovirus exposure and HLA in healthy donors (dated 2017 in TCRdb). The library was prepared using the immunoSEQ multiplex PCR assay. For the multiplex PCR, a mixture combining 60 forward primers for TCR Vbeta segments and 13 reverse primers for TCR Jbeta segments was used. In its TCRdb copy, this immuneACCESS table keeps in-frame sequences only and misses some clones. Where compared with another copy, unresolved V genes explain less than half of these, and the others have no known cause. The sample table holds under 200,000 clones, of which about four fifths were seen once. Approximately 1.6% of the sample belongs to the ten largest clones. Input material: PBMCs. These receptors came from a girl between 10 and 17 years old in good health and CMV-seropositive.

The chain uses TRBV29-1 and TRBJ1-1; D is perhaps TRBD1 (5 bases). V was cut by 7 bases and J by 7 bases, with 13 bases left in between. CDR1 is SQVTM, CDR2 ANQGSEA, per germline. The CDR3 spans 11 residues. In DNA, the CDR3 is TGCAGCGCTGCGGGGACGGTTGAAGCTTTCTTT. It codes for CSAAGTVEAFF. The complete variable domain, with remaining parts taken from reference TRBV29-1 and TRBJ1-1, reads SAVISQKPSRDICQRGTSLTIQCQVDSQVTMMFWYRQQPGQSLTLIATANQGSEATYESGFVIDKFPISRPNLTFSTLTVSNMSPEDSSIYLCSAAGTVEAFFGQGTRLTVV.

This clone was recorded a few times. The chain has TRBV4-3 and TRBJ2-2, with D tentatively TRBD1 (6 bases). With 1 base removed from V and 0 bases from J, the gap between germline ends came to 9 bases. The CDR3 consists of 16 residues. CDR1 and CDR2 (germline): LGHNA, YSLEER. The CDR3 here is CASSQGQGTNTGELFF. DNA for the CDR3: TGCGCCAGCAGCCAAGGCCAGGGGACGAACACCGGGGAGCTGTTTTTT.

The gene calls are TRBV19 and TRBJ2-6, with TRBD2 as a possible D gene (5 bases). Trimming shortened V by 8 bases and J by 0 bases, and 14 bases separated the two germline ends. The V gene's germline CDR1 is LNHDA and CDR2 SQIVND (reference sequence). The CDR3 totals 16 residues. CDR3: CASSRGLGSGANVLTF. The CDR3 region has the DNA TGTGCCAGTTCCCGCGGACTCGGCTCTGGGGCCAACGTCCTGACTTTC.

This chain connects TRBV27 to TRBJ2-3, with TRBD1 matching 9 bases. Germline assignment: CDR1 MNHEY and CDR2 SMNVEV (reference sequence). There are 16 residues in the CDR3. With V trimmed by 8 bases and J by 0 bases, 9 bases remained unmatched. The CDR3, as DNA: TGTGCCAGCCAAAGCCGGGACAGGGCTAGCACAGATACGCAGTATTTT. Its protein product is CASQSRDRASTDTQYF.

The J gene is TRBJ2-1, the V gene TRBV2, with 11 bases fitting TRBD2. Germline-derived CDR1 and CDR2 are SNHLY and FYNNEI. Trimming took 6 bases from V and 7 from J; bases not matched to a gene: 8. The CDR3 has 15 residues. The chain's CDR3 is CASRPLAGDGNEQFF. Written as DNA, the CDR3 is TGTGCCAGCAGACCACTAGCGGGAGATGGTAATGAGCAGTTCTTC. The full variable domain, rest sourced from reference TRBV2 and TRBJ2-1, is EPEVTQTPSHQVTQMGQEVILRCVPISNHLYFYWYRQILGQKVEFLVSFYNNEISEKSEIFDDQFSVERPDGSNFTLKIRSTKLEDSAMYFCASRPLAGDGNEQFFGPGTRLTVL.

The chain joins TRBV7-6 to TRBJ2-2; D is ambiguous. The CDR3 has 12 amino acids. V was clipped by 2 bases and J by 7 bases, with 5 bases between them. Germline lookup yields CDR1 SGHVS and CDR2 FNYEAQ. The CDR3 sequence: CASSLSHGELFF. CDR3 bases: TGTGCCAGCAGCTTAAGCCACGGGGAGCTGTTTTTT. The variable domain in full, with the rest retrieved from reference TRBV7-6 and TRBJ2-2, is GAGVSQSPRYKVTKRGQDVALRCDPISGHVSLYWYRQALGQGPEFLTYFNYEAQQDKSGLPNDRFSAERPEGSISTLTIQRTEQRDSAMYRCASSLSHGELFFGEGSRLTVL.

The chain links TRBV19 to TRBJ1-5; possibly TRBD1 for D (5 bases). The CDR3 is 14 amino acids. Trimming took 3 bases from V and 2 from J, leaving 8 bases between them. Germline V gives CDR1 LNHDA, CDR2 SQIVND (reference sequence). CDR3 coding DNA: TGTGCCAGTAGTATTGGACAAGGCAATCAGCCCCAGCATTTT. It translates to CASSIGQGNQPQHF.

This clone was seen a few times. The CDR3 nucleotides are TGCAGCGTTATGAGGGAGGGCCGGCGGGAGCTGTTTTTT. It is translated as CSVMREGRRELFF. This chain uses TRBV29-1 with TRBJ2-2; 7 nucleotides agree with TRBD2. This CDR3 is built from 13 residues. The ends lost 5 bases at V and 9 bases at J; junction bases unmatched: 9. The germline CDR1 and CDR2 sequences are SQVTM and ANQGSEA.

This clone has a single count. One end of the junction varies from germline; a read error may be responsible. This rearrangement joins TRBV6-6 to TRBJ1-4, with 7 bases lining up with TRBD1. CDR3 length: 11 residues. Germline CDR1 and CDR2: MNHNY and SVGAGI (reference sequence). The DNA of the CDR3 is TGTGCCAGCACAATGGGGGGACAGTACCATTTT. Encoded protein: CASTMGGQYHF.